The sequence of this T cell receptor (beta chain) was determined in a study of T cells after posttransplantation cyclophosphamide. In the case of this clone: Its antigen remains unknown.

Trimming removed 0 bases from V and 3 bases from J, with 18 bases in between. The CDR3 has 18 residues. Looked up from germline, CDR1 is WNHNN and CDR2 is SYGVQD (reference sequence). Study results and limitations: Tissue-infiltrating T cells from skin or gut overlapped little with blood T cells.

Assay: immunoSEQ multiplex PCR; the TCRdb copy retains only in-frame clones and omits some. The sample contains about 66,000 clones, around 95% of which appear only once. The chain carries TRBV10-1 and TRBJ1-5; D uncertain. Sequences were obtained from PBMCs. The clonotype was recovered from a woman younger than 45 in good health and a related stem cell transplant donor. The CDR3 sequence is CASSESPDKSGLNQPQHF. CDR3 in DNA: TGCGCCAGCAGTGAGTCTCCCGATAAATCGGGTCTCAATCAGCCCCAGCATTTT.